This passage covers 25 T cell receptor beta chains from one sample sequenced in a study of cytomegalovirus exposure and HLA in healthy donors. Libraries were prepared by immunoSEQ multiplex PCR; TCRdb keeps only in-frame clonotypes and omits some of them. The sample lists some 170,000 clones, approximately 86% occurring once. The sequenced material came from PBMCs. These receptors all stem from a woman under 30 in good health and CMV-seronegative.

The chain combines TRBV9 with TRBJ1-1; TRBD1 is a possible D gene (5 bases). The V gene's germline CDR1 is SGDLS and CDR2 YYNGEE. The CDR3 covers 14 residues. Trimming cost V 3 bases and J 5 bases, with 14 bases left between them. The CDR3 region is CASSGTGRGTEAFF. The CDR3 DNA reads as TGTGCCAGCAGCGGAACAGGAAGGGGAACTGAAGCTTTCTTT. Together with reference TRBV9 and TRBJ1-1, the CDR3 gives the full variable domain: DSGVTQTPKHLITATGQRVTLRCSPRSGDLSVYWYQQSLDQGLQFLIQYYNGEERAKGNILERFSAQQFPDLHSELNLSSLELGDSALYFCASSGTGRGTEAFFGQGTRLTVV.

This sequence joins TRBV10-2 and TRBJ1-2; the D gene is possibly TRBD1 (5 bases). Germline lookup yields CDR1 WSHSY and CDR2 SAAADI. V gave up 2 bases and J gave up 4 bases, with 14 bases separating them. This CDR3 has 15 amino acids. CDR3 bases: TGCGCCAGCAGTGAGGGGGCTCCTTTTAGCTATGGCTACACCTTC. Translated, it gives CASSEGAPFSYGYTF.

The chain has TRBV5-5 and TRBJ2-5; D not resolved. Per germline, CDR1 SGHKS and CDR2 YYEKEE (reference sequence). The germline V and J ends were trimmed by 1 base and 2 bases, with 9 bases remaining between them. This CDR3 has 14 residues. The CDR3 reads CASSLNPSQETQYF. The DNA for the CDR3 is TGTGCCAGCAGCTTGAATCCCTCTCAAGAGACCCAGTACTTC.

The J gene is TRBJ2-3, the V gene TRBV13; 8 positions agree with TRBD2. Germline V gene sequence: CDR1 PRHDT, CDR2 FYEKMQ (reference sequence). The CDR3 loop spans 14 amino acids. Trimming at V came to 6 bases and at J to 4 bases, leaving 6 bases not matched to a gene. The CDR3, as DNA: TGTGCCAGCAGGGCGGGAGGTCGCCCAGATACGCAGTATTTT. It yields the protein CASRAGGRPDTQYF.

V and J are TRBV27 and TRBJ2-3; D possibly corresponds to TRBD1 (6 bases). V dropped 5 bases and J dropped 10 bases, with 13 bases sitting between them. Germline values: CDR1 MNHEY, CDR2 SMNVEV (reference sequence). There are 12 residues in the CDR3. The CDR3 protein is CASSRGHFPQYF. DNA of the CDR3: TGTGCCAGCAGTCGGGGACATTTTCCGCAGTATTTT.

The chain employs TRBV18 and TRBJ2-7; 11 positions agree with TRBD1. Germline trimming cut 6 bases from V and 3 bases from J; bases unmatched to any gene: 1. Germline V CDR1 and CDR2: KGHSH, LQKENI. The CDR3 extends over 13 amino acids. The CDR3, as DNA: TGTGCCAGCTCGGGACAGGGGGTCTACGAGCAGTACTTC. It encodes CASSGQGVYEQYF.

Concerning this clone itself: Other DNA sequences in the same sample also yield this CDR3. This chain joins TRBV7-9 and TRBJ2-3; tentative D call: TRBD2 (6 bases). In germline, CDR1 is SEHNR, CDR2 FQNEAQ (reference sequence). The V and J ends lost 5 bases and 1 base respectively, with 7 bases between them. The CDR3 totals 13 residues. CDR3 protein: CASSPGGTDTQYF. Here the CDR3 DNA reads TGTGCCAGCAGCCCGGGGGGCACAGATACGCAGTATTTT. Combining the CDR3 with reference TRBV7-9 and TRBJ2-3 gives the whole variable domain DTGVSQNPRHKITKRGQNVTFRCDPISEHNRLYWYRQTLGQGPEFLTYFQNEAQLEKSRLLSDRFSAERPKGSFSTLEIQRTEQGDSAMYLCASSPGGTDTQYFGPGTRLTVL.

This clone has a handful of counts. The chain is built from TRBV9 and TRBJ2-7, with D perhaps matching TRBD1 (6 bases). Germline V gene lookup returns CDR1 SGDLS and CDR2 YYNGEE. The length of the CDR3 is 15 residues. V lost 0 bases to trimming and J lost 3 bases, with 13 bases between them. CDR3 in amino acids: CASSVGPDSLYEQYF. The CDR3 DNA sequence: TGTGCCAGCAGCGTAGGACCGGACAGCCTCTACGAGCAGTACTTC.

The CDR3 nucleotides are TGTGCCAGCAGTGCCTCGACAGGGGGTGGCACAGATACGCAGTATTTT. It codes for CASSASTGGGTDTQYF. This chain uses TRBV6-4 with TRBJ2-3; 9 bases are shared with TRBD1. The V gene end was trimmed by 4 bases and the J gene end by 1 base; junction bases not matched to a gene: 6. The CDR3 runs to 16 residues. Germline V gene sequence: CDR1 MRHNA, CDR2 SNTAGT.

This chain joins TRBV4-3 and TRBJ2-7; D possibly corresponds to TRBD2 (6 bases). CDR1 is LGHNA and CDR2 is YSLEER in the germline V gene. V was shortened by 1 base and J by 0 bases, with 10 bases between the two germline ends. CDR3 length equals 15 residues. CDR3 sequence reads: CASSQAGGSSYEQYF. The CDR3 coding sequence is TGCGCCAGCAGCCAAGCCGGAGGGAGCTCCTACGAGCAGTACTTC.

This chain connects TRBV6-1 to TRBJ1-1, with no clear D. Germline CDR1 is MNHNS and CDR2 is SASEGT. CDR3 length: 14 residues. V was pared by 3 bases and J by 4 bases, with 12 bases between. The chain's CDR3 is CASSDTTMITEAFF. CDR3 coding DNA: TGTGCCAGCAGTGACACGACAATGATCACTGAAGCTTTCTTT.

V is TRBV11-2 and J is TRBJ1-5, with 7 bases matching TRBD1. V trimming: 3 bases; J trimming: 4 bases; junction bases outside the gene matches: 0. The germline CDR1 and CDR2 sequences are SGHAT and FQNNGV. This CDR3 has 13 residues. In nucleotides, the CDR3 is TGTGCCAGCAGCTTGACAGGGAATCAGCCCCAGCATTTT. It codes for CASSLTGNQPQHF. The full variable domain, with the rest looked up from reference TRBV11-2 and TRBJ1-5, is EAGVAQSPRYKIIEKRQSVAFWCNPISGHATLYWYQQILGQGPKLLIQFQNNGVVDDSQLPKDRFSAERLKGVDSTLKIQPAKLEDSAVYLCASSLTGNQPQHFGDGTRLSIL.

The chain has TRBV2 and TRBJ1-5; TRBD1 is a possible D gene (5 bases). The CDR3 contains 18 residues. V shed 8 bases and J shed 3 bases, with 26 bases lying between them. CDR1 SNHLY and CDR2 FYNNEI come from the germline V gene. CDR3 region: CASSGDPLQGRINQPQHF. The CDR3 DNA reads as TGTGCCAGCTCAGGAGACCCGCTCCAGGGTCGTATCAATCAGCCCCAGCATTTT.

The chain is built from TRBV6-1 and TRBJ2-5; 7 bases map to TRBD2. V gave up 6 bases and J gave up 7 bases; unmatched junction bases: 14. CDR1 is MNHNS and CDR2 is SASEGT in the germline V gene. This CDR3 spans 15 amino acids. CDR3 nucleotides: TGTGCCAGCAGGGGGGGGACTTACCAAAAGGCGACCCAGTACTTC. Its translation is CASRGGTYQKATQYF.

The chain combines TRBV7-2 with TRBJ2-2, with D possibly TRBD2 on 6 matching bases. The germline gives CDR1 SGHTA, CDR2 FQGNSA. Trimming took off 3 bases at V and 1 base at J, with 9 bases between the two ends. The CDR3 contains 15 residues. The CDR3 region has the DNA TGTGCCAGCAGCTTGGGACTGGGGAACACCGGGGAGCTGTTTTTT. This translates into CASSLGLGNTGELFF.

The chain couples TRBV30 to TRBJ1-2; 9 bases line up with TRBD1. This CDR3 has 14 residues. Trimming removed 2 bases from V and 2 bases from J; junction bases left unmatched: 3. Germline V gene lookup returns CDR1 GTSNPN and CDR2 SVGIG (reference sequence). CDR3 residues: CAWSRDRENYGYTF. DNA for the CDR3: TGTGCCTGGAGTCGGGACAGGGAAAACTATGGCTACACCTTC.

The rearrangement joins TRBV6-5 to TRBJ2-2; 9 positions match TRBD1. CDR1 and CDR2 from the germline V gene are MNHEY and SVGAGI. The CDR3 is made up of 15 amino acids. V lost 6 bases, J lost 1 base, and 3 bases stayed unmatched. The CDR3 DNA reads TGTGCCAGCAGCTGGACAGGGGTGAACACCGGGGAGCTGTTTTTT. Protein sequence: CASSWTGVNTGELFF.

The CDR3 DNA reads as TGCAGCTCTGACAGTTACAATGAGCAGTTCTTC. Protein sequence: CSSDSYNEQFF. V and J are TRBV29-1 and TRBJ2-1; TRBD1 might be the D (5 bases). This CDR3 is built from 11 residues. CDR1 and CDR2 from the germline V gene are SQVTM and ANQGSEA. V was shortened by 8 bases and J by 4 bases, with 9 bases between the two germline ends.

This clone was observed a few times. The chain employs TRBV5-1 and TRBJ2-7; 10 bases agree with TRBD1. Germline V gene lookup returns CDR1 SGHRS and CDR2 YFSETQ. V lost 3 bases and J lost 5; bases outside the gene matches: 11. The CDR3 is 16 residues long. CDR3 sequence reads: CASSSQPGQGNHEQYF. CDR3 nucleotides: TGCGCCAGCAGCTCTCAGCCGGGACAGGGGAACCACGAGCAGTACTTC.

On this clone itself: The DNA is omitted, as the CDR3 cannot be located on it reliably, and the CDR3 follows TCRdb's listing. This chain connects TRBV29-1 to TRBJ1-2; the D call of TRBD1 is as the table states it, not checked on the DNA. The germline CDR1 and CDR2 sequences are SQVTM and ANQGSEA. The CDR3 adds up to 11 amino acids, both ends counted. The CDR3 loop reads CSVAEGATGTF.

The genes are TRBV19 and TRBJ1-3; D may be TRBD1 (5 bases). Germline CDR1 reads LNHDA; CDR2 reads SQIVND (reference sequence). The CDR3 length is 12 residues. Trimming took 5 bases from V and 3 from J, leaving 5 bases between them. The CDR3 loop is CASSQGGNTIYF. The CDR3 bases are TGTGCCAGTAGTCAGGGTGGAAACACCATATATTTT.

V usage is TRBV6-5 and J usage is TRBJ1-1; D perhaps matches TRBD1 (6 bases). The germline gives CDR1 MNHEY, CDR2 SVGAGI. This CDR3 is built from 14 residues. The V end lost 6 bases, the J end lost 0 bases, and 11 bases lay between the germline ends. The CDR3 region has the DNA TGTGCCAGCAGGCTGACAGGTGTGAACACTGAAGCTTTCTTT. This encodes CASRLTGVNTEAFF.

V gene TRBV9 combines with J gene TRBJ2-3; the D gene is possibly TRBD1 (5 bases). This CDR3 is 15 amino acids long. The germline CDR1 and CDR2 sequences are SGDLS and YYNGEE. V was clipped by 6 bases and J by 4 bases, with 18 bases between them. CDR3 in DNA: TGTGCCAGCAAGATCACCGCAGAAGGGGCAGATACGCAGTATTTT. Translating gives CASKITAEGADTQYF.

The rearrangement uses TRBV9 and TRBJ2-1; 8 bases match TRBD2. Germline loops: CDR1 SGDLS, CDR2 YYNGEE. J gave up 2 bases and V 4 bases, and 2 bases lay outside the gene matches. The CDR3 is made up of 14 amino acids. CDR3 DNA: TGTGCCAGCAGCCCGACTAGCGCCTACAATGAGCAGTTCTTC. It encodes CASSPTSAYNEQFF. The full variable domain, rest sourced from reference TRBV9 and TRBJ2-1, is DSGVTQTPKHLITATGQRVTLRCSPRSGDLSVYWYQQSLDQGLQFLIQYYNGEERAKGNILERFSAQQFPDLHSELNLSSLELGDSALYFCASSPTSAYNEQFFGPGTRLTVL.

The chain combines TRBV5-1 with TRBJ1-2; 11 positions match TRBD1. Germline CDR1 reads SGHRS; CDR2 reads YFSETQ. The V and J ends lost 0 bases and 6 bases, in that order; junction bases with no gene match: 4. This CDR3 region has 15 residues. The CDR3 protein is CASSLGTGGANGYTF. DNA of the CDR3: TGCGCCAGCAGCTTGGGGACAGGGGGCGCCAATGGCTACACCTTC.